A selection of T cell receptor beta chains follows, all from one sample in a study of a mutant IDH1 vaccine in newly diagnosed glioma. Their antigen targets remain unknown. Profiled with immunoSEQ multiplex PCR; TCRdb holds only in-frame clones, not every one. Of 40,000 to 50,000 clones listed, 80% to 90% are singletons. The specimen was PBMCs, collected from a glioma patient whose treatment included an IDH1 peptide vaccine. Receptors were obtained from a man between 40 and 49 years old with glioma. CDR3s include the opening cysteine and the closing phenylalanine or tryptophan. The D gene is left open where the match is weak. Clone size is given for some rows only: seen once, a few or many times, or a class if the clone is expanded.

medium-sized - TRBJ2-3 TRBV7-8 TGTGCCAGCAGCTCAACGGAGGCGGCACAAGATACGCAGTATTTT CASSSTEAAQDTQYF
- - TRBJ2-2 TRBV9 TGTGCCAGCAACAAGGTGGGCAATACTGCCGGGGAGCTGTTTTTT CASNKVGNTAGELFF
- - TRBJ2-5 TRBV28 TGTGCCAGCAGTTTAAAGGGGGGAAGCAGGGTGATTTGGCTGGAGACCCAGTACTTC CASSLKGGSRVIWLETQYF
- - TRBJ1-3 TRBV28 TGTGCCAGTACCCTGAGGAGGTCTGGAAACACCATATATTTT CASTLRRSGNTIYF
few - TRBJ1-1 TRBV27 TGTGCCACCCACCCAAGGGGCATGAACACTGAAGCTTTCTTT CATHPRGMNTEAFF
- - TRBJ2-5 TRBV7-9 TGTGCCAGCAGCGCCTGGGACTCCCAAGAGACCCAGTACTTC CASSAWDSQETQYF
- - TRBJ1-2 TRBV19 TGTGCCAGTAGTATTTCTACGGGAGGCTATGGCTACACCTTC CASSISTGGYGYTF
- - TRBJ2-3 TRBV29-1 TGCAGCGTTATAATCAATACGCAGTATTTT CSVIINTQYF
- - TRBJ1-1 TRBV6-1 TGTGCCAGCAGTGGCCCCGGTGGGGGTGAAGCTTTCTTT CASSGPGGGEAFF
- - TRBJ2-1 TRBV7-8 TGTGCCAGCAGCCGTCTGACTAGCTCCTACAATGAGCAGTTCTTC CASSRLTSSYNEQFF
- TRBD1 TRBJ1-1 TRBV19 TGTGCCAGTAGTCCCAGGGGGCGAAGGGACACTGAAGCTTTCTTT CASSPRGRRDTEAFF
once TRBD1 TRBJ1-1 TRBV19 TGTGCCAGTAGTTTACAGGGGAATGAAGCTTTCTTT CASSLQGNEAFF
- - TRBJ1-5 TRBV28 TGTGCCAGCAGCCCATTGGGACGGGACGATCAGCCCCAGCATTTT CASSPLGRDDQPQHF
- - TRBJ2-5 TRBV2 TGTGCCAGCAAAGAAGGGGAGACCCAGTACTTC CASKEGETQYF
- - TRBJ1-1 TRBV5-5 TGTGCCAGCAGCTTGGTGAACACTGAAGCTTTCTTT CASSLVNTEAFF
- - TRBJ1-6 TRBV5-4 TGTGCCAGCAGCTTGGGGGCAGGGCCGGGGTCACCCCTCCACTTT CASSLGAGPGSPLHF
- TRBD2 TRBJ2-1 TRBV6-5 TGTGCCAGCAGCCATAGCGGGAGCTCCTACAATGAGCAGTTCTTC CASSHSGSSYNEQFF
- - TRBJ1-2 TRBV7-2 TGTGCCAGCAGCCCATACGGACAAGCCCATGGCTACACCTTC CASSPYGQAHGYTF